Presented here are 3 T cell receptor beta chains from one specimen sequenced in a study of early T cells in non-severe SARS-CoV-2 infection (TCRdb year 2021). Libraries were made using 5' RACE. These reads were obtained on a NextSeq 500. TCRdb reprocessing: public reads trimmed at Q25 with fastp, clones called with MiXCR, in-frame beta chains kept. Identical CDR3 protein sequences are pooled into one entry, listed with their most common genes and DNA. For this sample the table gives over 50,000 distinct CDR3 sequences, of which more than 9% were detected only once. The ten largest clones represent 1.2% of the sample. Sequenced: whole blood. These receptors originate from an adult who was a healthcare worker with PCR-confirmed SARS-CoV-2 infection or an uninfected control (not recorded which).

The V and J genes are TRBV11-2 and TRBJ2-5; maybe TRBD2 (5 bases). The germline V and J ends were trimmed by 0 bases and 9 bases, with 23 bases remaining between them. Germline V gives CDR1 SGHAT, CDR2 FQNNGV. The CDR3 has 17 residues. The CDR3 bases are TGTGCCAGCAGCTTAGACCCCGGACTCGCCTCTTGGGTCCCCCAGTACTTC. This sequence encodes CASSLDPGLASWVPQYF.

This clonotype was observed a handful of times. J is TRBJ1-6 and V is TRBV5-4; D is uncertain. Germline V gives CDR1 SGHNT, CDR2 YYREEE (reference sequence). With 0 bases removed from V and 7 bases from J, the gap between germline ends came to 8 bases. This CDR3 is 14 amino acids long. The CDR3 is CASSLGRKNSPLHF. CDR3 coding DNA: TGTGCCAGCAGCTTGGGACGGAAAAATTCACCCCTCCACTTT.

This clonotype was recorded many times. V is TRBV19 and J is TRBJ2-5; 9 bases align to TRBD2. The CDR3 consists of 14 residues. Germline V lookup: CDR1 LNHDA, CDR2 SQIVND (reference sequence). Trimming took 8 bases from V and 5 from J; bases not matched to a gene: 9. In DNA form, the CDR3 reads TGTGCCAGTTCCGGGACTAGCTTCGTCGAGACCCAGTACTTC. It specifies CASSGTSFVETQYF.